This T cell receptor (beta chain) was sequenced in a study of chemoradiotherapy in HPV16-positive cancers. Study results and caveats: For HPV16-positive patients, expanding HPV-responsive T cells associated with longer recurrence-free survival.

Measured with immunoSEQ multiplex PCR; TCRdb has only the in-frame clones, and not every one. The repertoire has 4,500 to 7,000 clones, 76% of them found once; the top ten carry 29%. On this clone: Its antigen is as yet unknown.

The germline V and J ends were trimmed by 4 bases and 2 bases, with 8 bases remaining between them. Germline CDR1 SGHRS, CDR2 YFSETQ. This CDR3 comprises 13 residues. The J gene is TRBJ2-3, the V gene TRBV5-1; D ambiguous. The TCR sequence derives from a human donor with HPV-associated anogenital cancer. This sample was gathered from a patient who underwent chemoradiotherapy. Here the CDR3 reads CASSELYTDTQYF. The CDR3 nucleotides read TGCGCCAGCAGCGAACTATACACAGATACGCAGTATTTT.